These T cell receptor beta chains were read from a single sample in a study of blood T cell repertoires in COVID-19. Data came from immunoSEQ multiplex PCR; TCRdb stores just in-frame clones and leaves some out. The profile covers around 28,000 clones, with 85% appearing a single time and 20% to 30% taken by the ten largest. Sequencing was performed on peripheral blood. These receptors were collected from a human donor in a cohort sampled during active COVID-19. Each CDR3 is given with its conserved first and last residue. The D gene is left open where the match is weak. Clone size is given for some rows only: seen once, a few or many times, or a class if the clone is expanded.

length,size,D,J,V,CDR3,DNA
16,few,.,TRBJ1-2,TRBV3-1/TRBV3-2,CASSPLTGRYNYGYTF,TGTGCCAGCAGCCCATTGACAGGACGCTATAACTATGGCTACACCTTC
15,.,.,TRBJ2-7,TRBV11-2,CASRGRGRDAYEQYF,TGTGCCAGCAGGGGGCGGGGTCGGGACGCCTACGAGCAGTACTTC
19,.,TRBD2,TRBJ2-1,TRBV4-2,CASSQEASRRGGLYNEQFF,TGTGCCAGCAGCCAAGAGGCGTCGAGGCGGGGGGGGCTTTACAATGAGCAGTTCTTC
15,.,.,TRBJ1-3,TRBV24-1,CATPCRVSSGNTIYF,TGTGCCACCCCCTGCCGGGTCTCCTCTGGAAACACCATATATTTT
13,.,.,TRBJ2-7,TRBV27,CASSFRDSGEQYF,TGTGCCAGCAGTTTCCGGGATTCGGGGGAGCAGTACTTC
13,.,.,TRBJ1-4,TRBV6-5,CASSLTGVEKLFF,TGTGCCAGCAGTTTAACAGGTGTAGAAAAACTGTTTTTT
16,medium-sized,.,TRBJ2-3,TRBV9,CASSVDGAGMADTQYF,TGTGCCAGCAGCGTAGATGGGGCGGGAATGGCAGATACGCAGTATTTT
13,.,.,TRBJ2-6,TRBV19,CASSMRGANVLTF,TGTGCCAGTAGTATGAGGGGGGCCAACGTCCTGACTTTC
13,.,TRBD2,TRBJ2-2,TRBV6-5,CASSWGGVGELFF,TGTGCCAGCAGTTGGGGAGGGGTCGGGGAGCTGTTTTTT
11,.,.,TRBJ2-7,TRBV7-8,CASSWSYEQYF,TGTGCCAGCAGCTGGAGCTACGAGCAGTACTTC
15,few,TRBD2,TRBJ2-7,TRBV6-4,CASSEASGGTYEQYF,TGTGCCAGCAGTGAAGCTAGCGGGGGGACCTACGAGCAGTACTTC
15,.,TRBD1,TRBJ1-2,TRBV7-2,CASSLTQGAGYGYTF,TGTGCCAGCAGTCTTACACAGGGGGCCGGCTATGGCTACACCTTC
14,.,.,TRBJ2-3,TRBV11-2,CASSFDSPTDTQYF,TGTGCCAGCAGCTTCGACAGCCCCACAGATACGCAGTATTTT
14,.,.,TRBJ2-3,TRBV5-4,CASSPTDYTDTQYF,TGTGCCAGCAGTCCAACTGACTACACAGATACGCAGTATTTT
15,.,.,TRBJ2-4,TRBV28,CASRTEEGAKNIQYF,TGTGCCAGCAGAACGGAGGAGGGAGCCAAAAACATTCAGTACTTC
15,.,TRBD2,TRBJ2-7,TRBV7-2,CASSPQAGGVNEQYF,TGTGCCAGCAGCCCCCAGGCGGGGGGTGTTAACGAGCAGTACTTC
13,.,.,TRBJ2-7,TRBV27,CASSLQGPYEQYF,TGTGCCAGCAGTTTACAGGGTCCCTACGAGCAGTACTTC
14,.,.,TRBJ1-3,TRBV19,CASSIGTAGNTIYF,TGTGCCAGTAGTATAGGGACTGCTGGAAACACCATATATTTT
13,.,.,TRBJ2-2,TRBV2,CASRQGSTGELFF,TGTGCCAGCAGACAGGGTTCGACCGGGGAGCTGTTTTTT
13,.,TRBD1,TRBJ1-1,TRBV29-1,CSVADRGDTEAFF,TGCAGCGTTGCGGACAGGGGGGACACTGAAGCTTTCTTT
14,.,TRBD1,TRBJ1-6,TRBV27,CASKRDRGNSPLHF,TGTGCCAGCAAACGGGACAGGGGTAATTCACCCCTCCACTTT
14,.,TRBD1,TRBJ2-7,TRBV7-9,CASSSRDRGYEQYF,TGTGCCAGCAGTTCCCGGGACAGGGGCTACGAGCAGTACTTC
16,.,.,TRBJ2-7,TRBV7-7,CASSLGPSQGIYEQYF,TGTGCTAGCAGCTTAGGACCATCGCAGGGAATCTACGAGCAGTACTTC
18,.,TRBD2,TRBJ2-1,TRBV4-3,CASSQARTSGGVDNEQFF,TGCGCCAGCAGCCAAGCCAGGACTAGCGGGGGGGTAGATAATGAGCAGTTCTTC
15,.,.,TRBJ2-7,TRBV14,CASSQEWQGGYEQYF,TGTGCCAGCAGCCAAGAATGGCAGGGGGGCTACGAGCAGTACTTC